This TCR beta chain was recorded in a study of siplizumab effects on memory and regulatory T cells. Study outcomes and limitations: Unstimulated subsets were the mapping target of only a minor fraction of alloreactive clones. Naive or memory phenotype assignment was not possible for roughly 75-96% of proliferating CD4+ or CD8+ clones.

Each sample contributed approximately 94,000 TCR templates to the assay. Method: immunoSEQ multiplex PCR; TCRdb's copy keeps in-frame clones and lacks some. The sample contains about 94,000 clones, about 93% of which appear only once. The CDR3 covers 16 residues. The germline CDR1 and CDR2 sequences are KGHSH and LQKENI. V gave up 3 bases and J gave up 5 bases; unmatched junction bases: 7. As to this clone: Antigen unknown.

The sample taken for sequencing was non-Treg CD4+ T cells sorted from blood. This receptor was identified in a human donor in good health. The chain employs TRBV18 and TRBJ1-2; 12 positions match TRBD1. CDR3 sequence reads: CASSPLGTGGGYGYTF. The CDR3 nucleotides read TGTGCCAGCTCACCTCTCGGGACAGGGGGCGGATATGGCTACACCTTC.